These 21 T cell receptor beta chains came from one sample sequenced in a study of blood T cells in healthy people across ages. Combining a sample-barcoded 5' primer with a J-beta primer mix, a second PCR ran for roughly 7 to 12 cycles. One entry per CDR3 protein results from TCRdb running MiXCR on the 5' RACE reads. The repertoire holds approximately 850,000 distinct CDR3 sequences, with under 55% as singletons. The sample consisted of blood. The receptors come from a man in his sixties in good health.

This clonotype was seen only a few times. The chain's CDR3 is CASSVLPDSYEQYF. CDR3 nucleotides: TGTGCCAGCAGCGTACTCCCTGACAGCTACGAGCAGTACTTC. This chain links TRBV9 with TRBJ2-4; D may be TRBD1 (5 bases). The J call may be faulty, since TRBJ2-7 better matches the DNA end. The CDR3 runs to 14 residues. Germline values: CDR1 SGDLS, CDR2 YYNGEE.

The chain employs TRBV7-2 and TRBJ1-1; tentative D call: TRBD1 (5 bases). The CDR3 contains 14 residues. V lost 5 bases to trimming and J lost 6 bases, with 16 bases between them. The germline CDR1 and CDR2 sequences are SGHTA and FQGNSA. The CDR3: CASSPLRGAPEAFF. The CDR3 nucleotides are TGTGCCAGCAGCCCCTTGAGGGGAGCGCCTGAAGCTTTCTTT.

This sequence joins TRBV2 and TRBJ2-7, with 10 bases lining up with TRBD2. V gave up 7 bases and J gave up 1 base; unmatched junction bases: 4. CDR1 and CDR2 (germline): SNHLY, FYNNEI. CDR3 length: 14 amino acids. The DNA of the CDR3 is TGTGCCAGCAAAGCGGGGGGGTTTTCCTACGAGCAGTACTTC. Translated: CASKAGGFSYEQYF. Filled out from reference TRBV2 and TRBJ2-7, the complete variable domain reads EPEVTQTPSHQVTQMGQEVILRCVPISNHLYFYWYRQILGQKVEFLVSFYNNEISEKSEIFDDQFSVERPDGSNFTLKIRSTKLEDSAMYFCASKAGGFSYEQYFGPGTRLTVT.

This clonotype was counted only a few times. This chain connects TRBV3-1 to TRBJ2-7, with D unresolved. The J call may be mistaken, given a closer DNA end match to TRBJ2-5. The germline V gene has CDR1 LGHDT and CDR2 YNNKEL (reference sequence). This CDR3 spans 11 amino acids. The DNA of the CDR3 is TGTGCCAGCAGCCAGCCTCCGACCCAGTACTTC. Translated, it gives CASSQPPTQYF.

The chain carries TRBV12-3 or TRBV12-4 and TRBJ2-1; 9 bases match TRBD1. The trim removed 8 bases at V and 10 bases at J, leaving 15 bases unmatched. The CDR3 is 15 amino acids. CDR3 protein: CASGLQTGGPYEQFF. CDR3 nucleotides: TGTGCCAGCGGTCTACAGACAGGGGGGCCCTACGAGCAGTTCTTC.

V gene TRBV10-3 combines with J gene TRBJ2-1; 9 nucleotides align to TRBD2. Germline CDR1 reads ENHRY; CDR2 reads SYGVKD. V lost 0 bases and J lost 10; bases outside the gene matches: 7. This CDR3 is 15 amino acids long. The CDR3: CAISESLAGPGEQFF. The DNA for the CDR3 is TGTGCCATCAGTGAGTCGCTAGCGGGGCCTGGGGAGCAGTTCTTC.

A few counts support this clonotype. The CDR3: CSARDREDTGELFF. DNA for the CDR3: TGCAGTGCGCGGGACAGGGAGGACACCGGGGAGCTGTTTTTT. The rearrangement links TRBV20-1 to TRBJ2-2; 9 bases match TRBD1. The J segment lost 3 bases and the V segment lost 6 bases, leaving 5 bases of the junction unmatched. The CDR3 is 14 amino acids. The germline V gene has CDR1 DFQATT and CDR2 SNEGSKA (reference sequence).

Concerning this clonotype itself: One junction end does not reproduce the germline sequence, and a read error may be involved. The chain joins TRBV9 to TRBJ2-1; 9 bases map to TRBD1. This CDR3 region has 15 residues. CDR1 SGDLS and CDR2 YYNGEE come from the germline V gene. CDR3 nucleotide sequence: TGCGCCAGCAGCGGTGGACAGGGGACGTACAATGAGCAGTTCTTC. The encoded protein is CASSGGQGTYNEQFF.

V is TRBV12-3 or TRBV12-4 and J is TRBJ2-7; D is uncertain. With the DNA end fitting TRBJ2-5 better, the J assignment may be wrong. The CDR3 is 13 amino acids. The CDR3 region has the DNA TGTGCCAGCAGTTTAGCCTGGTGGGAGACCCAGTACTTC. Translation: CASSLAWWETQYF.

This clonotype came up a few times. The rearrangement joins TRBV3-1 to TRBJ2-7, with TRBD2 matching 8 bases. CDR1 and CDR2 (germline): LGHDT, YNNKEL (reference sequence). V shed 1 base and J 0 bases; nucleotides not matched to a gene: 2. This CDR3 comprises 15 residues. CDR3 nucleotides: TGTGCCAGCAGCCAAGGAGGGACTAGCTCCTACGAGCAGTACTTC. This sequence encodes CASSQGGTSSYEQYF.

The rearrangement joins TRBV7-2 to TRBJ2-7; 13 bases fit TRBD2. The trim removed 1 base at V and 7 bases at J, leaving 10 bases unmatched. This CDR3 contains 17 residues. Germline V lookup: CDR1 SGHTA, CDR2 FQGNSA. The CDR3 DNA is TGTGCCAGCAGCTTAGGAGCACTAGCGGGGGGGCCGGGAGAGCAGTACTTC. Translation: CASSLGALAGGPGEQYF.

The V call is TRBV7-3, the J call TRBJ2-1, with D unresolved. The CDR3 is made up of 13 amino acids. Per the germline V gene, CDR1 is SGHTA and CDR2 is FQGTGA. V was trimmed by 3 bases and J by 7 bases, leaving 10 bases between them. For the CDR3, the DNA is TGTGCCAGCAGCTTTAGTTTTCGGAATGAGCAGTTCTTC. It yields the protein CASSFSFRNEQFF.

The chain is built from TRBV14 and TRBJ1-4; D not certain. Between the trimmed V and J ends, which lost 4 bases and 8 bases, there was a span of 14 bases. The CDR3 is made up of 14 amino acids. CDR1 SGHDN and CDR2 FVKESK come from the germline V gene. This chain's CDR3 is CASSPDPYGEKLFF. CDR3 nucleotide sequence: TGTGCCAGCAGCCCCGACCCTTACGGCGAAAAACTGTTTTTT.

V and J are TRBV10-3 and TRBJ1-6; 9 bases map to TRBD1. CDR3 size: 15 residues. Trimming removed 4 bases from V and 9 bases from J; junction bases left unmatched: 7. Germline CDR1 is ENHRY and CDR2 is SYGVKD. DNA of the CDR3: TGTGCCATCAGTGGTCCGGACAGGGGCCGTTCACCCCTCCACTTT. Amino acid sequence: CAISGPDRGRSPLHF.

CDR3 sequence: CASSERTDFNEKLFF. The DNA of the CDR3 is TGTGCCAGCAGCGAGAGGACAGACTTTAATGAAAAACTGTTTTTT. This sequence joins TRBV28 and TRBJ1-4; the D gene is possibly TRBD1 (6 bases). The V gene's germline CDR1 is MDHEN and CDR2 SYDVKM. Trimming cost V 6 bases and J 4 bases, with 15 bases left between them. This CDR3 is built from 15 residues.

V gene TRBV29-1 combines with J gene TRBJ2-1, with 10 positions matching TRBD2. The germline CDR1 and CDR2 sequences are SQVTM and ANQGSEA. J lost 2 bases, V lost 7 bases, and 8 bases had no gene match. The length of the CDR3 is 15 residues. CDR3 sequence: CSAAGLATTYNEQFF. The CDR3 DNA reads TGCAGCGCCGCGGGACTAGCGACAACCTACAATGAGCAGTTCTTC.

As regards this clonotype: The junction departs from germline at one end; a sequencing error may be responsible. The J gene is TRBJ2-4, the V gene TRBV9; TRBD1 matches 7 bases. The CDR3 consists of 16 residues. The germline gives CDR1 SGDLS, CDR2 YYNGEE. In nucleotides, the CDR3 is TGTGCCAGCAGCGGAGGCAGGGACAGTCGAAAAAACAGTCAGTACTTC. Translating it yields CASSGGRDSRKNSQYF.

The V gene is TRBV4-3, the J gene TRBJ2-5; a weak D match, TRBD2 (6 bases). This CDR3 has 13 residues. Germline loops: CDR1 LGHNA, CDR2 YSLEER. V was trimmed by 5 bases and J by 11 bases, leaving 18 bases between them. The CDR3 bases are TGCGCCAGCAGCTACCGGACTTCGGGGGAGCAGTACTTC. Amino acids: CASSYRTSGEQYF.

The chain is built from TRBV27 and TRBJ2-1; 11 bases align to TRBD2. Trimming cost V 4 bases and J 5 bases; bases outside gene matches: 7. Germline values: CDR1 MNHEY, CDR2 SMNVEV (reference sequence). The CDR3 runs 16 residues. The CDR3 loop reads CASSSELAGVDNEQFF. The CDR3 DNA is TGTGCCAGCAGTTCAGAACTAGCGGGGGTGGACAATGAGCAGTTCTTC.

The V call is TRBV20-1, the J call TRBJ2-3; the match to TRBD2 covers 13 bases. J lost 0 bases, V lost 1 base, and 7 bases had no gene match. Per germline, CDR1 DFQATT and CDR2 SNEGSKA (reference sequence). CDR3 length: 18 amino acids. CDR3 amino acids: CSARGPGTSGASTDTQYF. The CDR3 nucleotides read TGCAGTGCTAGAGGTCCAGGGACTAGCGGGGCCAGCACAGATACGCAGTATTTT.

The CDR3 nucleotides read TGTGCCATCAGTGGAGACACAGCCTACGAGCAGTTCTTC. Translated: CAISGDTAYEQFF. The chain has TRBV10-3 and TRBJ2-1, with no clear D. With 4 bases removed from V and 10 bases from J, the gap between germline ends came to 14 bases. Germline CDR1 ENHRY, CDR2 SYGVKD. CDR3 length equals 13 residues.